The following is a T cell receptor (beta chain) sequence with its context. Its antigen is unknown. Germline V gives CDR1 SGHRS, CDR2 YFSETQ. Trimming removed 0 bases from V and 0 bases from J, with 9 bases in between. The CDR3 length is 16 residues. This sample stems from a study of cytomegalovirus exposure and HLA in healthy donors. Study conclusions and caveats: High specificity and sensitivity for cytomegalovirus status were reported for the classifier. Presence/absence analyses assumed roughly uniform sequencing depth across donors, which may not hold. Later analysis reportedly placed an Asian-associated ancestry cluster below the roughly 700-donor mean in N-insertions.

The PCR had 60 Vbeta and 13 Jbeta primers. The assay was immunoSEQ multiplex PCR, and TCRdb's table has in-frame clones only and misses some. Of approximately 150,000 clones listed, approximately 80% are singletons. The sequencing input was PBMCs. V gene TRBV5-1 combines with J gene TRBJ2-2, with no clear D. The TCR was taken from a woman in her sixties in good health and CMV-seronegative. The CDR3 here is CASSLDPASNTGELFF. CDR3 DNA: TGCGCCAGCAGCTTGGATCCAGCGTCGAACACCGGGGAGCTGTTTTTT.